What follows describes a single T cell receptor beta chain. What it recognizes is unknown. This sample is drawn from a study of T cell clonotyping in hematopoietic cell transplantation. Measured with immunoSEQ multiplex PCR; TCRdb has only the in-frame clones, and not every one. The table has fewer than 30,000 clones, 95% seen once; the top ten hold about 1.3%. CDR1 is LNHDA, CDR2 SQIVND, per germline (reference sequence). This CDR3 contains 15 residues. V was clipped by 7 bases and J by 0 bases, with 10 bases between them. Study results and caveats: Pathologically expanded recipient clonotypes increased progressively from day 30 to day 180 as diversity fell. Few recipient clonotypes overlapped donors; over 97% were de novo at given depth.

Sequenced material: peripheral blood mononuclear cells. This clonotype was obtained from a man aged 50 to 59 in good health. Some clones in this sample may be carry-over from other donors' samples. The V gene is TRBV19, the J gene TRBJ2-6; D not certain. Here the CDR3 reads CASTIIDSGANVLTF. The DNA for the CDR3 is TGTGCCAGTACGATCATCGACTCTGGGGCCAACGTCCTGACTTTC.